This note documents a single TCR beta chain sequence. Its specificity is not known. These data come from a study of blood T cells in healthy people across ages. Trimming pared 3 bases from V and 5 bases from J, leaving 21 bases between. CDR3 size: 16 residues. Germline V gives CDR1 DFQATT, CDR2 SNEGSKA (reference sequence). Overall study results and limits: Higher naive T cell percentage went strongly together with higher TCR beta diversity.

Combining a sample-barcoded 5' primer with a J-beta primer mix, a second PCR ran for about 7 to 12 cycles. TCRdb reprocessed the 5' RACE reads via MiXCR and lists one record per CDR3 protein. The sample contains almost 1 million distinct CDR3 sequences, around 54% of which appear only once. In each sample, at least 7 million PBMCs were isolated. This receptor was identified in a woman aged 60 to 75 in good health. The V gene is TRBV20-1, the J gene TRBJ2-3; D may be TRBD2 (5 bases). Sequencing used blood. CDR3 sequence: CSARGARTPILDTQYF. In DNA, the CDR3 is TGCAGTGCTAGGGGAGCTAGGACCCCAATATTAGATACGCAGTATTTT.